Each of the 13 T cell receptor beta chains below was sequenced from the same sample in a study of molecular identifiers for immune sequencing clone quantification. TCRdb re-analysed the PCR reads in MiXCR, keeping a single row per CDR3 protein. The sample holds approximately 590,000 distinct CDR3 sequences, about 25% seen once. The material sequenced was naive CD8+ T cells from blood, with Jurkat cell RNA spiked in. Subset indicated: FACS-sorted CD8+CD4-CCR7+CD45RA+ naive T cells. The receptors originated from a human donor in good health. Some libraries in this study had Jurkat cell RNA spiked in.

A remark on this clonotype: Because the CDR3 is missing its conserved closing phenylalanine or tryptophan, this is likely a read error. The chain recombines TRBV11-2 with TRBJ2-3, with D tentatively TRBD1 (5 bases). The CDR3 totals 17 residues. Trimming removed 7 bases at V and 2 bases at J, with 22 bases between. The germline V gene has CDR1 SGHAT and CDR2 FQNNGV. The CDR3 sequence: CASMDKVSSSNTDTQYL. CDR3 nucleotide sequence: TGTGCCAGCATGGACAAGGTTTCTTCGAGCAACACAGATACGCAGTATCTT.

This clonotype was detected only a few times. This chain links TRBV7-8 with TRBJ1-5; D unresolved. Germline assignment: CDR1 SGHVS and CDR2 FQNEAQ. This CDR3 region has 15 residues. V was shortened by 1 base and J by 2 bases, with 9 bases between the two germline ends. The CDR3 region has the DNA TGTGCCAGCAGCTTAGTCGTACAACGCAATCAGCCCCAGCATTTT. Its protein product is CASSLVVQRNQPQHF.

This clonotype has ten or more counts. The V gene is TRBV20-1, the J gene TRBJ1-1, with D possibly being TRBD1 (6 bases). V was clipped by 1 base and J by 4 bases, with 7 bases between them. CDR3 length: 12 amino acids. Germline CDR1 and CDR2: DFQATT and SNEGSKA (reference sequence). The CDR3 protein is CSARGGATEAFF. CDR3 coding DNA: TGCAGTGCTAGAGGGGGGGCCACTGAAGCTTTCTTT.

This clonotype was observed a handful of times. CDR3: CASSSRGLGQFF. CDR3 nucleotides: TGTGCCAGTAGTTCCCGGGGATTGGGGCAGTTCTTC. The chain combines TRBV19 with TRBJ2-1; TRBD2 is a possible D gene (5 bases). This CDR3 is built from 12 residues. The germline V gene has CDR1 LNHDA and CDR2 SQIVND (reference sequence). Trimming removed 5 bases at V and 12 bases at J, with 14 bases between.

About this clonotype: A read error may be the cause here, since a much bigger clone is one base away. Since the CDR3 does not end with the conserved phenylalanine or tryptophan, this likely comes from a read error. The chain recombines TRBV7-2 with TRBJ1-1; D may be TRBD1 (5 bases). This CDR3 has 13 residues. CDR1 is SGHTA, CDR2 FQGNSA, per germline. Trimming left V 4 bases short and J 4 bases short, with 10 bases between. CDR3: CASSWGDITEAFL. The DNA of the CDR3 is TGTGCCAGCAGCTGGGGGGATATCACTGAAGCTTTCCTT.

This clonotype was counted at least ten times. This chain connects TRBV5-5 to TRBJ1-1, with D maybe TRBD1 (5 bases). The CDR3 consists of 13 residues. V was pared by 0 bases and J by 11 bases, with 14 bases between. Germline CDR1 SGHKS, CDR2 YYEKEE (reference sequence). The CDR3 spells CASSLAGPEGAFF. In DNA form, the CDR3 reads TGTGCCAGCAGCTTGGCGGGGCCAGAGGGGGCTTTCTTT.

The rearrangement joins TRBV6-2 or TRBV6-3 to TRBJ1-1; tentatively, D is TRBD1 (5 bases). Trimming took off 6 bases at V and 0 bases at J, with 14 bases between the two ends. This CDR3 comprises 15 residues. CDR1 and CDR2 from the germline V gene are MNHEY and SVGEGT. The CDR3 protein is CASSRDGFMNTEAFF. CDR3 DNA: TGTGCCAGCAGCCGGGACGGATTCATGAACACTGAAGCTTTCTTT.

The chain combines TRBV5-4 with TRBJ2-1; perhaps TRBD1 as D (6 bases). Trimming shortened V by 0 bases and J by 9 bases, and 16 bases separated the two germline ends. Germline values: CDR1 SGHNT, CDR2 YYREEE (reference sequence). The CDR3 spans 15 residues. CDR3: CASSLEVQGLVEQFF. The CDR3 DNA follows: TGTGCCAGCAGCTTGGAAGTTCAGGGGTTGGTTGAGCAGTTCTTC.

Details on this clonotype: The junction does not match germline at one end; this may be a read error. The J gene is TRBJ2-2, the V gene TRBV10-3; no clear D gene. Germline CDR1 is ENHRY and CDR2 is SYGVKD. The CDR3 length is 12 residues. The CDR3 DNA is TGTGCCATCAGTCCGAACACCTGGGAGCTGTTTTTT. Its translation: CAISPNTWELFF.

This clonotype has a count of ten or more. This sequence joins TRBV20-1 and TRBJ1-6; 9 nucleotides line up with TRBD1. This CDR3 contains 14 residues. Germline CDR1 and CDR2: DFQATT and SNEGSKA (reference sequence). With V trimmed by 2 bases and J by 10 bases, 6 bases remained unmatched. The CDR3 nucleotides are TGCAGTGCTAGAAAGGACAGGGGAGTCTCACCCCTCCACTTT. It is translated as CSARKDRGVSPLHF.

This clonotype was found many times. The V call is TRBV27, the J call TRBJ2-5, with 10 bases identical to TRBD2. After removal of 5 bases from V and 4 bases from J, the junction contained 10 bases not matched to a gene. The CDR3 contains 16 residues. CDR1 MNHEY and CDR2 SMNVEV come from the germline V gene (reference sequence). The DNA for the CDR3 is TGTGCCAGCAGTCGAGTAGCGGGAGGAGTAAGAGAGACCCAGTACTTC. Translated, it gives CASSRVAGGVRETQYF.

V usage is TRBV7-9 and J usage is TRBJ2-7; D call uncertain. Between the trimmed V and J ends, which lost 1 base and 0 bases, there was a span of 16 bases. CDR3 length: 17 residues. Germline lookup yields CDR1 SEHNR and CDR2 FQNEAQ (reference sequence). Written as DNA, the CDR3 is TGTGCCAGCAGCTTAGATTATGGGCAGACAAGCTCCTACGAGCAGTACTTC. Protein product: CASSLDYGQTSSYEQYF.

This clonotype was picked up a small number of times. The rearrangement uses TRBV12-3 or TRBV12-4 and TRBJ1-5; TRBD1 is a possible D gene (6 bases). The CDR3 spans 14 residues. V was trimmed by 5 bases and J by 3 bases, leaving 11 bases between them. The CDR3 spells CASSTQGYNQPQHF. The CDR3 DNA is TGTGCCAGCAGTACACAGGGATACAATCAGCCCCAGCATTTT.